This TCR beta chain was documented in a study of blood T cells in healthy people across ages. Study background: The template switching approach captured approximately one barcoded beta molecule for every two T cells. Findings and limits, study-wide: Greater diversity and more naive CD4+ cells were seen in long-lived donors than in aged donors.

As concerns this clonotype: The antigen remains undetermined.

CDR3 length: 14 amino acids. Germline V lookup: CDR1 DFQATT, CDR2 SNEGSKA (reference sequence). Trimming took 4 bases from V and 1 from J, leaving 13 bases between them. With a J-beta primer mix and a sample-barcoded 5' primer, a second PCR ran about 7 to 11 cycles. A template-switch adaptor with 12 random nucleotides tagged each cDNA molecule. At least 2.5 million CDR3-containing paired-end reads were obtained per sample. Each CDR3 protein gets one entry after TCRdb re-called the 5' RACE reads with MiXCR. Found here are more than 700,000 distinct CDR3 sequences, around half of them singletons; the top ten hold 15% to 20%.

This receptor was taken from a man older than 75 in good health. This sequence joins TRBV20-1 and TRBJ1-1; D possibly corresponds to TRBD1 (5 bases). Sequenced input: blood. CDR3 residues: CSANLQASNTEAFF. The CDR3 DNA sequence: TGCAGTGCTAACTTACAGGCCTCGAACACTGAAGCTTTCTTT.